The sequence of this T cell receptor beta chain was determined in a study of cytomegalovirus exposure and HLA in healthy donors. Whole-study results and caveats: Among the CMV-associated chains, three were confirmed in vitro as specific for CMV antigens. Reports described diagnosis of cytomegalovirus status by the classifier as highly specific and sensitive. The listing of fewer than 200 TCR beta chains classed them as cytomegalovirus-associated.

The donors were part of the validation cohort, which consisted of roughly 110 subjects and was separate from the first cohort of several hundred subjects. Here immunoSEQ multiplex PCR was the method, and the copy in TCRdb shows in-frame clones only, minus some. This table holds more than 140,000 clones, roughly nine tenths found once. This CDR3 comprises 13 residues. Germline V CDR1 and CDR2: GTSNPN, SVGIG (reference sequence). The V end lost 0 bases, the J end lost 6 bases, and 9 bases lay between the germline ends. Turning to this clone: The antigen is not known. At the DNA level, this CDR3 is encoded by other sequences in the same sample as well.

This clonotype originated in a woman younger than 35 in good health and CMV-seropositive. The genes are TRBV30 and TRBJ1-5, with D possibly TRBD1 on 6 matching bases. What was sequenced was PBMCs. The CDR3: CAWSVQGSQPQHF. CDR3 nucleotide sequence: TGTGCCTGGAGTGTACAGGGCAGTCAGCCCCAGCATTTT.